The T cell receptor beta chain under discussion was sequenced for a study of Ad26.COV2.S vaccination and SARS-CoV-2 variants. Study-wide context: In the study, Ad26.COV2.S was injected intramuscularly once, or twice 56 days apart.

Measured with immunoSEQ multiplex PCR; TCRdb has only the in-frame clones, and not every one. The sample has some 390,000 clones, 89% seen once. This clone was counted once. Its antigen is still unknown. Treatment described: around 19 received Ad26.COV2.S at low or high dose, single or two shots; roughly five received placebo; per-sample allocation not given. Each sample was drawn 63 days after the first injection (of vaccine or placebo). Its platform was an Ad26 vector, and its expressed antigen was Wuhan-strain SARS-CoV-2 spike. Germline CDR1 and CDR2: KGHSH and LQKENI. The V and J ends lost 5 bases and 5 bases, in that order; junction bases with no gene match: 5. The CDR3 is made up of 14 amino acids. The study, taken as a whole, reports: Participants given vaccine showed non-spike TCR breadth similar to that of placebo recipients. TCR breadth and depth estimates may have understated total T cell responses.

The specimen was peripheral blood, collected in a trial of Ad26.COV2.S vaccine versus placebo. This clonotype was sampled from a person aged 18-65 years who received the Ad26.COV2.S COVID-19 vaccine or a placebo. The rearrangement uses TRBV18 and TRBJ2-5; 10 bases are a match to TRBD2. CDR3 DNA sequence: TGTGCCAGCTCAGCTAGCGGGAGTACGGAGACCCAGTACTTC. Its protein product is CASSASGSTETQYF.